The rows below give T cell receptor beta chains drawn from one sample of a study of cytomegalovirus exposure and HLA in healthy donors. Assay: immunoSEQ multiplex PCR; the TCRdb copy retains only in-frame clones and omits some. In the table there are about 45,000 clones, roughly 87% of which are singletons. Sequenced material: PBMCs. The receptors stem from a woman aged 40 to 50 in good health and CMV-seropositive. The CDR3 runs from the conserved cysteine through the conserved F or W. D genes are given only for firm matches. Expanded clones get a size class; other rows say once, few or many, or leave the size out.

>-|16|TRBV5-6|TRBJ1-2|-
TGTGCCAGCAGCAAAGCTAATTCCAGGGTAAACTATGGCTACACCTTC
CASSKANSRVNYGYTF
>-|15|TRBV5-1|TRBJ2-3|-
TGCGCCAGCAGCAAAACCGGGACACCGACAGATACGCAGTATTTT
CASSKTGTPTDTQYF
>TRBD1|15|TRBV7-6|TRBJ2-7|-
TGCGCCAGCAGCTTAGTGGGGACAGGTTTCGGGGAGCAGTACTTC
CASSLVGTGFGEQYF
>-|13|TRBV7-7|TRBJ2-7|few
TGTGCTAGCTCGCAGGGGGGAACCTACGAGCAGTACTTC
CASSQGGTYEQYF
>TRBD1|14|TRBV29-1|TRBJ2-3|-
TGCAGCGTTCTCCCGGGACAGTTCACAGATACGCAGTATTTT
CSVLPGQFTDTQYF
>TRBD2|19|TRBV19|TRBJ2-1|once
TGTGCCAGCCCCTCGCCGGGACAGGGATGGACTAGCGGGAGCTGTGAGCAGTTCTTC
CASPSPGQGWTSGSCEQFF
>TRBD1|16|TRBV11-1|TRBJ2-1|-
TGTGCCAGCCAACGCACAGGGACAGGGAGCGTGGGGGAGCAGTTCTTC
CASQRTGTGSVGEQFF
>-|14|TRBV11-1|TRBJ1-1|-
TGTGCCAGCAGATCAAACAGGGAGAACACTGAAGCTTTCTTT
CASRSNRENTEAFF
>-|17|TRBV27|TRBJ1-2|-
TGTGCCAGCAGTTATAGTAGGGGCAGCTCACCTTTCTATGGCTACACCTTC
CASSYSRGSSPFYGYTF
>TRBD1|16|TRBV7-2|TRBJ2-1|-
TGTGCCAGCAGCTTAACGCAGGGGGCAACCAACAATGAGCAGTTCTTC
CASSLTQGATNNEQFF
>-|11|TRBV29-1|TRBJ1-1|-
TGCAGCGTTGAGTCAGGACTTAAAGCTTTCTTT
CSVESGLKAFF
>TRBD2|16|TRBV11-1|TRBJ2-2|-
TGTGCCAGCAGCTTAGATAGCGGGTGGTCCACCGGGGAGCTGTTTTTT
CASSLDSGWSTGELFF
>TRBD2|16|TRBV19|TRBJ2-1|-
TGTGCCAGTGCCCTGGCGGCGGGAGGGCAAAGGAATGAGCAGTTCTTC
CASALAAGGQRNEQFF
>TRBD2|15|TRBV19|TRBJ2-7|-
TGTGCCAGTAGTATAGGTGGGGGGGATGATTACGAGCAGTACTTC
CASSIGGGDDYEQYF
>-|14|TRBV6-5|TRBJ1-2|-
TGTGCCACGCGCCGTCCGGTTGGGCTCTATGGCTACACCTTC
CATRRPVGLYGYTF
>-|14|TRBV28|TRBJ1-1|-
TGTGCCAGCAGTCGCGCAGGGGCGAGCACTGAAGCTTTCTTT
CASSRAGASTEAFF
>-|11|TRBV10-1|TRBJ2-1|-
TGCGCCAGCAGCGGGGTCAATGAGCAGTTCTTC
CASSGVNEQFF
>-|16|TRBV25-1|TRBJ1-1|once
TGTGCCAGCAGTGAAAGGGGGACATATATGAACACTGAAGCTTTCTTT
CASSERGTYMNTEAFF
>-|15|TRBV6-5|TRBJ1-1|-
TGTGCCAGCAGTTACTCGTCCAGGGGTAACACTGAAGCTTTCTTT
CASSYSSRGNTEAFF
>-|12|TRBV13|TRBJ2-7|-
TGTGCCAGCAGTCGACGGGATTACGAGCAGTACTTC
CASSRRDYEQYF
>-|15|TRBV5-4|TRBJ1-6|-
TGTGCCAGCAGCCCGGGAAGCTCCTATAATTCACCCCTCCACTTT
CASSPGSSYNSPLHF
>TRBD2|16|TRBV14|TRBJ2-1|-
TGTGCCAGCAGCCAAGGGGGACTAGCGGGATACAATGAGCAGTTCTTC
CASSQGGLAGYNEQFF
>-|13|TRBV6-1|TRBJ2-2|-
TGTGCCAGCAATTTAGCGGACCCCCGGGAGCTGTTTTTT
CASNLADPRELFF
>-|13|TRBV6-5|TRBJ2-5|-
TGTGCCAGCAGGGAAACTACCCTGGAGACCCAGTACTTC
CASRETTLETQYF
>-|13|TRBV19|TRBJ1-2|-
TGTGCCACCAGGACAGACTCTAGGGGTGGCTACACCTTC
CATRTDSRGGYTF
>-|12|TRBV7-9|TRBJ1-6|-
TGTGCCAGCAGCTTCCAAAATTCACCCCTCCACTTT
CASSFQNSPLHF
>-|14|TRBV6-5|TRBJ1-1|-
TGTGCCAGCAGTTACGAGGATGTGAACACTGAAGCTTTCTTT
CASSYEDVNTEAFF
>-|14|TRBV11-3|TRBJ2-1|few
TGTGCCAGCAGCTTAGGTGGACAGTACAATGAGCAGTTCTTC
CASSLGGQYNEQFF
>-|13|TRBV19|TRBJ1-1|once
TGTGCCAGTAGTATCAGGGCGTTCGCTGAAGCTTTCTTT
CASSIRAFAEAFF
>-|13|TRBV30|TRBJ1-5|-
TGTGCCTGGAGTTCGGGAGTGGGGCAGCCCCAGCATTTT
CAWSSGVGQPQHF
>-|15|TRBV10-3|TRBJ1-2|-
TGTGCCATCAGTGAGTCGAATGTCGGGGGGAGAGGCTACACCTTC
CAISESNVGGRGYTF
>-|14|TRBV7-6|TRBJ2-7|-
TGTGCCAGCAGCTTAGTTGGCGGGCACTACGAGCAGTACTTC
CASSLVGGHYEQYF
>-|13|TRBV5-1|TRBJ2-1|-
TGCGCCAGCTCAATTCCGGAGGGGAATGAGCAGTTCTTC
CASSIPEGNEQFF
>TRBD2|14|TRBV5-4|TRBJ2-3|-
TGTGCCAGCAGCTTTACTAGCGGGGAGGCTACGCAGTATTTT
CASSFTSGEATQYF
>-|14|TRBV11-2|TRBJ2-3|-
TGTGCCAGCAGCTCCAAGAGTCGCACAGATACGCAGTATTTT
CASSSKSRTDTQYF
>-|14|TRBV10-3|TRBJ2-3|-
TGTGCCATCTCCAGGGGGGCTCACACAGATACGCAGTATTTT
CAISRGAHTDTQYF
>-|15|TRBV6-5|TRBJ1-6|-
TGTGCCAGCAGTTACGAGGGCGGATGGAATTCACCCCTCCACTTT
CASSYEGGWNSPLHF
>TRBD2|14|TRBV19|TRBJ2-1|-
TGTGCCAGTAGGAGCGGGAGGGCCAACAATGAGCAGTTCTTC
CASRSGRANNEQFF
>-|15|TRBV6-5|TRBJ2-1|-
TGTGCCAGCACCCTCCAGGGGCTCCTCAGCGATGAGCAGTTCTTC
CASTLQGLLSDEQFF
>TRBD1|15|TRBV18|TRBJ1-4|-
TGTGCCAGCTCACCGGGACAGACAACTAATGAAAAACTGTTTTTT
CASSPGQTTNEKLFF
>TRBD1|15|TRBV6-5|TRBJ1-4|once
TGTGCCAGCAGACCAACAGGGGGAGGAGGAGAAAAACTGTTTTTT
CASRPTGGGGEKLFF
>TRBD1|15|TRBV27|TRBJ1-6|-
TGTGCCAGCAGCCTCGGGACAGGGAATAATTCACCCCTCCACTTT
CASSLGTGNNSPLHF
>TRBD1|15|TRBV9|TRBJ2-7|-
TGTGCCAGCAGCCCTTCCGGGACAGGGGCGCGGGAGCAGTACTTC
CASSPSGTGAREQYF
>-|13|TRBV19|TRBJ1-1|few
TGTGCCAGTAGTATCTCTTCAGGGGCTGAAGCTTTCTTT
CASSISSGAEAFF
>TRBD1|15|TRBV28|TRBJ2-7|-
TGTGCCAGCCCGCCCCTCCAGGGACAGATCCACGAGCAGTACTTC
CASPPLQGQIHEQYF